Below, 10 T cell receptor beta chains from the same sample are listed, as sequenced in a study of blood T cell repertoires in COVID-19. Clones were sequenced by immunoSEQ multiplex PCR, and TCRdb holds only the in-frame ones, with some missing. The sample lists hundreds of thousands of clones; roughly 86% were seen once. Sample: peripheral blood. These receptors all stem from a woman at least 80 years old with COVID-19, enrolled during active disease.

The chain combines TRBV7-9 with TRBJ2-7, with D perhaps matching TRBD1 (6 bases). This CDR3 has 13 residues. Germline lookup yields CDR1 SEHNR and CDR2 FQNEAQ (reference sequence). Deletions cut 3 bases from V and 4 bases from J, with 10 bases between. Written as DNA, the CDR3 is TGTGCCAGCAGCTTGGGGGCCGGTTACGAGCAGTACGTC. Its protein product is CASSLGAGYEQYV.

The CDR3 spells CASSPRRGYEQYF. CDR3 bases: TGTGCCAGCTCACCAAGAAGGGGCTACGAGCAGTACTTC. The V and J genes are TRBV18 and TRBJ2-7; D is perhaps TRBD1 (5 bases). Germline V gene sequence: CDR1 KGHSH, CDR2 LQKENI. Trimming left V 2 bases short and J 3 bases short, with 8 bases between. This CDR3 spans 13 amino acids.

Only a few counts were recorded for this clone. The chain combines TRBV28 with TRBJ1-5, with D tentatively TRBD1 (5 bases). The V end lost 8 bases, the J end lost 6 bases, and 11 bases lay between the germline ends. The CDR3 sequence is 12 residues long. The germline V gene has CDR1 MDHEN and CDR2 SYDVKM. CDR3 sequence reads: CASLGATQPQHF. The CDR3 coding sequence is TGTGCCAGCCTTGGGGCGACTCAGCCCCAGCATTTT.

The chain combines TRBV10-3 with TRBJ1-2; weak D call: TRBD1 (6 bases). Trimming removed 0 bases from V and 6 bases from J, with 14 bases in between. CDR1 is ENHRY, CDR2 SYGVKD, per germline. The CDR3 has 15 residues. Written as DNA, the CDR3 is TGTGCCATCAGTGAGTCGGGGGCCAGGGCGGATGGCTACACCTTC. As protein: CAISESGARADGYTF.

J is TRBJ2-4 and V is TRBV27; D might be TRBD2 (5 bases). The CDR3 sequence is 16 residues long. CDR1 and CDR2 (germline): MNHEY, SMNVEV (reference sequence). V lost 7 bases, J lost 3 bases, and 19 bases lay in between. The CDR3 region is CASTSPGLRDKNIQYF. CDR3 in DNA: TGTGCCAGCACTTCCCCCGGGCTCCGGGACAAAAACATTCAGTACTTC.

V and J are TRBV7-8 and TRBJ2-5; D might be TRBD1 (5 bases). Germline CDR1 reads SGHVS; CDR2 reads FQNEAQ. Trimming removed 1 base at V and 2 bases at J, with 11 bases between. CDR3 length: 15 amino acids. In DNA form, the CDR3 reads TGTGCCAGCAGCTTAGGGCCAGGGTATCAAGAGACCCAGTACTTC. Amino acids: CASSLGPGYQETQYF.

This rearrangement joins TRBV6-5 to TRBJ1-1; the D gene is possibly TRBD1 (6 bases). Germline CDR1 MNHEY, CDR2 SVGAGI. The CDR3 has 14 residues. Between the trimmed V and J ends, which lost 3 bases and 2 bases, there was a span of 10 bases. The DNA of the CDR3 is TGTGCCAGCAGTTATGGGACATATAACACTGAAGCTTTCTTT. It specifies CASSYGTYNTEAFF.

This chain links TRBV6-2 or TRBV6-3 with TRBJ2-3; tentative D call: TRBD2 (6 bases). Germline CDR1 is MNHEY and CDR2 is SVGEGT. The CDR3 length is 13 residues. V was cut by 6 bases and J by 3 bases, with 10 bases left in between. CDR3 DNA: TGTGCCAGCAGCTCCCGGGAGACAGATACGCAGTATTTT. Protein sequence: CASSSRETDTQYF.

The chain couples TRBV5-1 to TRBJ2-2; 8 nucleotides match TRBD2. The CDR3 extends over 17 amino acids. The trim removed 0 bases at V and 0 bases at J, leaving 4 bases unmatched. Looked up from germline, CDR1 is SGHRS and CDR2 is YFSETQ. The CDR3 sequence: CASSLGAGGANTGELFF. In DNA, the CDR3 is TGCGCCAGCAGCTTGGGAGCCGGGGGGGCGAACACCGGGGAGCTGTTTTTT.

This chain joins TRBV5-1 and TRBJ2-5, with a weak D call TRBD1 (6 bases). This CDR3 region has 13 residues. Looked up from germline, CDR1 is SGHRS and CDR2 is YFSETQ. The V gene lost 0 bases and the J gene lost 3 bases, with 6 bases spanning the gap. CDR3: CASSLGQEETQYF. The CDR3 DNA is TGCGCCAGCAGCTTGGGACAGGAAGAGACCCAGTACTTC.